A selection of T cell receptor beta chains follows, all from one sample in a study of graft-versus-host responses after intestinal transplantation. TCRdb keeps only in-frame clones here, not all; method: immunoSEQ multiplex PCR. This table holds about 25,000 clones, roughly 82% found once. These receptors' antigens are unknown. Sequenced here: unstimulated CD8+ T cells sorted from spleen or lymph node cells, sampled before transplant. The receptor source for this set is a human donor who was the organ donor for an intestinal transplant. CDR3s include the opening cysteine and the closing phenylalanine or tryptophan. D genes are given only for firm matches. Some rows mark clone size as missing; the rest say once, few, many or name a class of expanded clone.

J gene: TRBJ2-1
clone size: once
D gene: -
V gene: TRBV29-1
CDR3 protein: CSVEDLQRRGNEQFF
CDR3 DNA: TGCAGCGTTGAAGATCTCCAGCGCCGGGGCAATGAGCAGTTCTTC

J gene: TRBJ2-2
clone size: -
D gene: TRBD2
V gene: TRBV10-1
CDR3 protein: CASGPSGSTGELFF
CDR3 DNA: TGCGCCAGCGGTCCTAGCGGGAGCACCGGGGAGCTGTTTTTT

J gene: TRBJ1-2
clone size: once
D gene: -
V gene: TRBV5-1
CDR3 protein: CASSLAAGGGYYGYTF
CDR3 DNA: TGCGCCAGCAGCTTGGCCGCCGGGGGCGGGTACTATGGCTACACCTTC

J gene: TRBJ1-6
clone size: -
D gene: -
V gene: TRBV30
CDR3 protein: CAWSVTASSYNSPLHF
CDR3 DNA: TGTGCCTGGAGTGTAACAGCTAGCTCCTATAATTCACCCCTCCACTTT

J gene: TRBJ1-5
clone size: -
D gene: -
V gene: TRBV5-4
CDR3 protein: CASSPDPANQPQHF
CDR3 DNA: TGTGCCAGCAGCCCCGACCCGGCCAATCAGCCCCAGCATTTT

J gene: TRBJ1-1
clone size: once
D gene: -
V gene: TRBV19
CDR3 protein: CASTVLGGNTEAFF
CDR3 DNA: TGTGCCAGTACCGTTCTTGGTGGGAACACTGAAGCTTTCTTT

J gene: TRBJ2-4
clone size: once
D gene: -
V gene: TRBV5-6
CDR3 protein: CASSLGKNIQYF
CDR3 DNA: TGTGCCAGCAGCTTGGGGAAAAACATTCAGTACTTC

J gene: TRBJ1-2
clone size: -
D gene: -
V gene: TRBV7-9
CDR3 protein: CASRPSRVLGGYGYTF
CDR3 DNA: TGTGCCAGCAGGCCATCCCGGGTCCTTGGCGGCTATGGCTACACCTTC

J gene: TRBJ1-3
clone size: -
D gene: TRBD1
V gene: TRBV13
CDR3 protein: CASRNRDRENTIYF
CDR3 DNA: TGTGCCAGCAGAAACCGGGACAGGGAAAACACCATATATTTT

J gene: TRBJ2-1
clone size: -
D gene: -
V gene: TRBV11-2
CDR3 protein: CASSLTGNYNEQFF
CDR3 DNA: TGTGCCAGCAGCTTAACCGGAAACTACAATGAGCAGTTCTTC

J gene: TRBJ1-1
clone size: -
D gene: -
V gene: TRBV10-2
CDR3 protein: CAASGGRITEAFF
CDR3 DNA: TGCGCCGCCTCGGGGGGGCGGATCACTGAAGCTTTCTTT

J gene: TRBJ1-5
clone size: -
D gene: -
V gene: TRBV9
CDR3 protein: CASGQNQPQHF
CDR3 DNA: TGTGCCAGTGGACAGAATCAGCCCCAGCATTTT

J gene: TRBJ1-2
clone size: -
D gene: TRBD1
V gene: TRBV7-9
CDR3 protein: CASSLESGQANYGYTF
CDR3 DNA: TGTGCCAGCAGCTTAGAATCCGGACAGGCTAACTATGGCTACACCTTC

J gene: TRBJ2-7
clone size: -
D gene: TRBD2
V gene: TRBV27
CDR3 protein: CASSPGLAYYEQYF
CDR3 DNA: TGTGCCAGCAGTCCGGGACTAGCGTACTACGAGCAGTACTTC

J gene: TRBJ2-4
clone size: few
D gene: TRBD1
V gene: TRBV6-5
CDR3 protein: CASRPGQNKKNIQYF
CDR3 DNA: TGTGCCAGCCGACCGGGACAGAACAAGAAAAACATTCAGTACTTC

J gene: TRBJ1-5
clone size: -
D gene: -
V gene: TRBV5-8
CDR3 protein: CASSYSPIGQPQHF
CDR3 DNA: TGTGCCAGCAGTTACAGTCCGATTGGGCAGCCCCAGCATTTT

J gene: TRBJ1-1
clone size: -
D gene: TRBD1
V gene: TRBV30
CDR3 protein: CACTKDRVGLVVAAAFF
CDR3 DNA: TGTGCCTGTACCAAGGACAGGGTTGGTCTCGTTGTCGCCGCAGCTTTCTTT

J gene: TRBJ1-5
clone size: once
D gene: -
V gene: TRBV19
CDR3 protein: CASSLWGAYYNQPQHF
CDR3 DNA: TGTGCCAGTAGCCTCTGGGGGGCGTATTACAATCAGCCCCAGCATTTT

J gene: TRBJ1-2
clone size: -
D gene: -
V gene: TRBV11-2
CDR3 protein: CASSQGANYGYTF
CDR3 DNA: TGTGCCAGCAGCCAGGGAGCTAACTATGGCTACACCTTC

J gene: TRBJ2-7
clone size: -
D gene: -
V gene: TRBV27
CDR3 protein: CASRTGASYEQYF
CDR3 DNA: TGTGCCAGCAGGACAGGCGCCTCCTACGAGCAGTACTTC

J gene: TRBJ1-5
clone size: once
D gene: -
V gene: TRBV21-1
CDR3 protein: CASSFRGGISNQPQHF
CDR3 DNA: TGTGCCAGCAGCTTTCGGGGGGGGATTAGCAATCAGCCCCAGCATTTT

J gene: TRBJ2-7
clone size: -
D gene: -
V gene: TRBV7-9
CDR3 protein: CASSPSLGDEQYF
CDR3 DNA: TGTGCCAGCAGCCCCTCCTTGGGGGACGAGCAGTACTTC

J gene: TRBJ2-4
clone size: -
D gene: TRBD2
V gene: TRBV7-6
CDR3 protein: CASSLSGRSNIQYF
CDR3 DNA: TGTGCCAGCAGCTTGAGCGGGAGGTCAAACATTCAGTACTTC

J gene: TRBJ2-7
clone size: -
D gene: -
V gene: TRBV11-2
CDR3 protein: CASSPSGLGAYEQYF
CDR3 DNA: TGTGCCAGCAGCCCATCGGGATTGGGGGCCTACGAGCAGTACTTC

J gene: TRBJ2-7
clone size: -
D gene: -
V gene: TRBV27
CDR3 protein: CASSLSGRSYEQYF
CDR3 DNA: TGTGCCAGCAGTTTATCGGGAAGGTCCTACGAGCAGTACTTC

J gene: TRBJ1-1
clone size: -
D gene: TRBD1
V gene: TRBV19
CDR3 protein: CASSTDRVLNEAFF
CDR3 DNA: TGTGCCAGTAGTACGGACAGGGTGTTGAATGAAGCTTTCTTT

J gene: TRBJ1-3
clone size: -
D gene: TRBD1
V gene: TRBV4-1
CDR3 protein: CASSPSTGGLRGNTIYF
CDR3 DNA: TGCGCCAGCAGCCCTTCGACAGGGGGCCTTCGTGGAAACACCATATATTTT

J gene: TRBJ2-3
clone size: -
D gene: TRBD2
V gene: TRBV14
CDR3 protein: CASSQDVGIAGGLADTQYF
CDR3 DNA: TGTGCCAGCAGCCAAGATGTCGGGATAGCGGGAGGGCTCGCAGATACGCAGTATTTT

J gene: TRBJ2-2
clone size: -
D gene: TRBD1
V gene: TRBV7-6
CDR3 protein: CASGQDTGELFF
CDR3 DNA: TGTGCCAGCGGACAGGACACCGGGGAGCTGTTTTTT

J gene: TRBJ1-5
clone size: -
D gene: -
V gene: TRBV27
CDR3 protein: CASSLSRGDQPQHF
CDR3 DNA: TGTGCCAGCAGTCTATCTCGAGGGGATCAGCCCCAGCATTTT

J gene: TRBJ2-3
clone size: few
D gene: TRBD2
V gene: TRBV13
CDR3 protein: CASSPRASGVDTQYF
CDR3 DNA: TGTGCCAGCAGCCCCAGGGCTAGCGGGGTAGATACGCAGTATTTT

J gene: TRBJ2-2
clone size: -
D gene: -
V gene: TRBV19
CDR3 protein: CASMGGWNTGELFF
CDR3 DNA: TGTGCCAGTATGGGGGGTTGGAACACCGGGGAGCTGTTTTTT

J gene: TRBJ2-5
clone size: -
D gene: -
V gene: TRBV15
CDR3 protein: CATRRVASETQYF
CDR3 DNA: TGTGCCACCAGACGGGTAGCGAGCGAGACCCAGTACTTC

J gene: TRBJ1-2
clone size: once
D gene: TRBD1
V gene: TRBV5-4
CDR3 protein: CASSASTGTGWYGYTF
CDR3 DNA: TGTGCCAGCAGTGCGTCGACCGGGACAGGGTGGTATGGCTACACCTTC

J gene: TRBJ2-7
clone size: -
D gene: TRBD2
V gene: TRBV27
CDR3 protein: CASSLAGGGYEQYF
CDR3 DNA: TGTGCCAGCAGTTTGGCGGGAGGGGGGTACGAGCAGTACTTC

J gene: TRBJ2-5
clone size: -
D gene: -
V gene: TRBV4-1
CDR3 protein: CASSLHPRDSWGETQYF
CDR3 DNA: TGCGCCAGCAGCCTCCACCCTCGGGACTCCTGGGGTGAGACCCAGTACTTC

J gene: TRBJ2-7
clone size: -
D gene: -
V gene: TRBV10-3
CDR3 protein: CAISVDGNIPYEQYF
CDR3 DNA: TGTGCCATCAGTGTAGACGGCAATATCCCCTACGAGCAGTACTTC